These 16 T cell receptor beta chains share one sample of origin, sequenced in a study of blood T cell repertoires in COVID-19 (TCRdb year 2020). Libraries were constructed by the immunoSEQ multiplex PCR assay. TCRdb holds this immuneACCESS table with in-frame rearrangements only. Some clones are missing; in checked studies, unresolved V genes explain under half, and the rest has no known cause. Here the sample has 330,000 or so clones; more than 75% occur a single time. Around 2% of the sample lies in the top ten. Sequenced sample: PBMCs or T cells enriched from blood (not recorded which). The receptors originated from a middle-aged man in a cohort exposed to, infected with or recovered from COVID-19 (not recorded which).

The chain carries TRBV5-4 and TRBJ2-7; 8 nucleotides agree with TRBD1. Losses at the gene ends were 4 bases for V and 3 bases for J; bases not matched to a gene: 6. Germline V gene sequence: CDR1 SGHNT, CDR2 YYREEE (reference sequence). CDR3 length: 14 amino acids. The DNA of the CDR3 is TGTGCCAGCAGCCGAATTGACAGGGGCTACGAGCAGTACTTC. As protein: CASSRIDRGYEQYF.

The chain joins TRBV9 to TRBJ2-1, with D possibly TRBD2 on 6 matching bases. CDR3 length: 15 residues. Trimming stripped 0 bases from V and 6 bases from J, with 13 bases between. The germline V gene has CDR1 SGDLS and CDR2 YYNGEE. CDR3 nucleotide sequence: TGTGCCAGCAGCGTAGTGGGGGGATTGGGCAATGAGCAGTTCTTC. Encoded protein: CASSVVGGLGNEQFF.

V and J are TRBV3-1 (or the pseudogene TRBV3-2) and TRBJ1-2, with a weak D call TRBD1 (6 bases). Germline V gives CDR1 LGHDT, CDR2 YNNKEL (reference sequence). The length of the CDR3 is 15 residues. Trimming removed 2 bases at V and 5 bases at J, with 15 bases between. The CDR3 DNA sequence: TGTGCCAGCAGCCAACTAGGGGGGGCCGCTTATGGCTACACCTTC. Translation: CASSQLGGAAYGYTF.

The rearrangement links TRBV27 to TRBJ1-2; 7 nucleotides align to TRBD1. CDR3 length: 16 residues. The trim removed 4 bases at V and 8 bases at J, leaving 16 bases unmatched. Germline V lookup: CDR1 MNHEY, CDR2 SMNVEV (reference sequence). The CDR3 DNA reads TGTGCCAGCAGTTCGTACAGGGGTCGCGAAACGGCGGGCTACACCTTC. This translates into CASSSYRGRETAGYTF.

The table lists this clone with a count of one. This chain links TRBV6-5 with TRBJ2-3; 9 bases are shared with TRBD2. V lost 6 bases and J lost 5; bases outside the gene matches: 9. There are 15 residues in the CDR3. Germline CDR1 MNHEY, CDR2 SVGAGI. The CDR3, as DNA: TGTGCCAGCAGCAAGGGGGCGGGAGGGTTAGATACGCAGTATTTT. Protein sequence: CASSKGAGGLDTQYF.

The chain recombines TRBV29-1 with TRBJ1-3, with unresolved D. Trimming shortened V by 3 bases and J by 0 bases, and 6 bases separated the two germline ends. The V gene's germline CDR1 is SQVTM and CDR2 ANQGSEA. The CDR3 is 13 amino acids. The chain's CDR3 is CSVDSSSGNTIYF. In DNA, the CDR3 is TGCAGCGTTGACAGTTCCTCTGGAAACACCATATATTTT.

The chain links TRBV30 to TRBJ2-1; 9 bases agree with TRBD2. Unmatched junction bases numbered 8, after V lost 3 bases and J lost 8 bases. CDR3 length: 14 residues. Germline assignment: CDR1 GTSNPN and CDR2 SVGIG (reference sequence). The CDR3 nucleotides read TGTGCCTGGAGGACTAGCGGACGACGGGATGAGCAGTTCTTC. Its translation is CAWRTSGRRDEQFF.

The chain combines TRBV5-1 with TRBJ2-3, with 10 positions matching TRBD2. V shed 0 bases and J 4 bases; nucleotides not matched to a gene: 5. Germline V lookup: CDR1 SGHRS, CDR2 YFSETQ. This CDR3 is 16 amino acids long. The CDR3 DNA reads as TGCGCCAGCAGCTTGGACGCTAGCGGGAGTTCAGATACGCAGTATTTT. It encodes CASSLDASGSSDTQYF. The full variable domain, in which reference TRBV5-1 and TRBJ2-3 provide the parts outside the CDR3, is KAGVTQTPRYLIKTRGQQVTLSCSPISGHRSVSWYQQTPGQGLQFLFEYFSETQRNKGNFPGRFSGRQFSNSRSEMNVSTLELGDSALYLCASSLDASGSSDTQYFGPGTRLTVL.

The chain links TRBV5-1 to TRBJ1-6; perhaps TRBD1 as D (5 bases). With 2 bases removed from V and 5 bases from J, the gap between germline ends came to 8 bases. CDR3 length equals 14 residues. Germline assignment: CDR1 SGHRS and CDR2 YFSETQ. The CDR3 spells CASSLQGDNSPLHF. CDR3 nucleotide sequence: TGCGCCAGCAGCTTACAAGGGGATAATTCACCCCTCCACTTT.

This chain joins TRBV29-1 and TRBJ2-3; 8 nucleotides match TRBD1. Germline V gene lookup returns CDR1 SQVTM and CDR2 ANQGSEA. Trimming at V came to 6 bases and at J to 4 bases, leaving 6 bases not matched to a gene. This CDR3 is 13 amino acids long. The CDR3 DNA follows: TGCAGCGTACAAAGACAGGGGTCAGATACGCAGTATTTT. Residues: CSVQRQGSDTQYF.

The rearrangement uses TRBV18 and TRBJ1-1; D gene ambiguous. CDR3 length: 13 amino acids. V was pared by 0 bases and J by 7 bases, with 9 bases between. Germline CDR1 is KGHSH and CDR2 is LQKENI. In nucleotides, the CDR3 is TGTGCCAGCTCACCACCGGTCCAGTATGAAGCTTTCTTT. This sequence encodes CASSPPVQYEAFF. The full variable domain, in which reference TRBV18 and TRBJ1-1 provide the parts outside the CDR3, is NAGVMQNPRHLVRRRGQEARLRCSPMKGHSHVYWYRQLPEEGLKFMVYLQKENIIDESGMPKERFSAEFPKEGPSILRIQQVVRGDSAAYFCASSPPVQYEAFFGQGTRLTVV.

CDR3 amino acids: CASSLPQQPQHF. The CDR3 DNA reads TGTGCCAGCAGCTTGCCGCAGCAGCCCCAGCATTTT. The chain combines TRBV5-4 with TRBJ1-5, with D hard to call. The V and J ends lost 1 base and 7 bases respectively, with 6 bases between them. The germline gives CDR1 SGHNT, CDR2 YYREEE (reference sequence). The CDR3 is 12 amino acids.

To note about this clone: Other nucleotide sequences from this sample produce the same CDR3. The chain joins TRBV11-2 to TRBJ2-5; 9 bases line up with TRBD1. The trim removed 1 base at V and 5 bases at J, leaving 5 bases unmatched. The CDR3 consists of 15 residues. The germline V gene has CDR1 SGHAT and CDR2 FQNNGV. CDR3: CASSLGTGDRETQYF. The CDR3 DNA reads as TGTGCCAGCAGCTTAGGGACAGGGGATCGGGAGACCCAGTACTTC.

The chain joins TRBV5-6 to TRBJ2-7, with 7 bases aligning to TRBD2. Germline-derived CDR1 and CDR2 are SGHDT and YYEEEE. The CDR3 is 14 amino acids. Trimming removed 4 bases from V and 5 bases from J; junction bases left unmatched: 9. The CDR3 loop is CASSTTLAIDEQYF. The CDR3 region has the DNA TGTGCCAGCAGCACTACACTAGCGATCGACGAGCAGTACTTC.

V usage is TRBV27 and J usage is TRBJ2-1; TRBD1 is a possible D gene (6 bases). Germline values: CDR1 MNHEY, CDR2 SMNVEV (reference sequence). The CDR3 loop spans 14 amino acids. Between the trimmed V and J ends, which lost 4 bases and 7 bases, there was a span of 14 bases. The CDR3 bases are TGTGCCAGCAGTTCCCCCGGACAGAGTAATGAGCAGTTCTTC. This encodes CASSSPGQSNEQFF.

J is TRBJ1-4 and V is TRBV3-1 (or the pseudogene TRBV3-2), with 9 positions matching TRBD1. This CDR3 has 16 residues. The germline V gene encodes CDR1 LGHDT and CDR2 YNNKEL (reference sequence). The V and J ends lost 1 base and 8 bases, in that order; junction bases with no gene match: 8. The CDR3 nucleotides read TGTGCCAGCAGCCAAGGATTGGGACAGGGCAGAGAAAAACTGTTTTTT. Translation: CASSQGLGQGREKLFF.